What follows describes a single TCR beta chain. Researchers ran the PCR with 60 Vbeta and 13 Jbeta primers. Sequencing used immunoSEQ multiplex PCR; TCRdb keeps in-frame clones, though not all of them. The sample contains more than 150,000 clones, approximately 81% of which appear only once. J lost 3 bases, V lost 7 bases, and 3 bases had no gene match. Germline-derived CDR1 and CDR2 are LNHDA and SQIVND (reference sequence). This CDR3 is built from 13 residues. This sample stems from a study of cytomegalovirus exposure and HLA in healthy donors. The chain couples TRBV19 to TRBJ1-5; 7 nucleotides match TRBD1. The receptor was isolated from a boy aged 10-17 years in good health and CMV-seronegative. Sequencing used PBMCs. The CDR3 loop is CASKTGSNQPQHF. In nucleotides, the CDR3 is TGTGCCAGTAAGACAGGGTCCAATCAGCCCCAGCATTTT.